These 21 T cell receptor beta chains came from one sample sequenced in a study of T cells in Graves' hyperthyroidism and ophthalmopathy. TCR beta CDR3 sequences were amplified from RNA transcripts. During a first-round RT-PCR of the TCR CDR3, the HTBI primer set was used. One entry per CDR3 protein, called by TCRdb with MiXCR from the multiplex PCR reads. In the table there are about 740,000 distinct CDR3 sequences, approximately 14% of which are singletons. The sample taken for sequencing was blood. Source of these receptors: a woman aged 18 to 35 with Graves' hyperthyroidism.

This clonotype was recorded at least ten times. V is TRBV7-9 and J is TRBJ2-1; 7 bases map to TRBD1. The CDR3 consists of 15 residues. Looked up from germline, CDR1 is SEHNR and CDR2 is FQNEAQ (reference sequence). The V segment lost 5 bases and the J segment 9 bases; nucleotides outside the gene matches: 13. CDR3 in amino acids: CASSLVGGRGIEQFF. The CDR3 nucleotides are TGTGCCAGCAGCCTGGTAGGGGGCAGAGGCATTGAGCAGTTCTTC.

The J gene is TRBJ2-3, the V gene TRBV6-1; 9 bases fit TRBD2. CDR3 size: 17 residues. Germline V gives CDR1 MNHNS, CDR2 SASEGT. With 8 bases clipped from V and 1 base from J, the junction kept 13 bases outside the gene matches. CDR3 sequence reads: CASLLRAVAGGTDTQYF. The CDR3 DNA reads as TGTGCCAGCCTCCTTCGGGCCGTAGCGGGAGGCACAGATACGCAGTATTTT.

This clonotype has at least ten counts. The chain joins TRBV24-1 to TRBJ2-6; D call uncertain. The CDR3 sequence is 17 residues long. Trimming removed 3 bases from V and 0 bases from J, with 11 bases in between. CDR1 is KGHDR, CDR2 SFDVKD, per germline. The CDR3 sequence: CATSDRVPRSGANVLTF. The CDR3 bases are TGTGCCACCAGTGATAGGGTCCCCCGCTCTGGGGCCAACGTCCTGACTTTC.

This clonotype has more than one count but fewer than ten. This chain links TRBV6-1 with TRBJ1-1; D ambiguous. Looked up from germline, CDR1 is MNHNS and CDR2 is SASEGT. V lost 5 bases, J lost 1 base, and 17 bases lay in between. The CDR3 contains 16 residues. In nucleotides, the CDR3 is TGTGCCAGCAGTCGAGGAGGAGGGCCAGGGAACACTGAAGCTTTCTTT. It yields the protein CASSRGGGPGNTEAFF.

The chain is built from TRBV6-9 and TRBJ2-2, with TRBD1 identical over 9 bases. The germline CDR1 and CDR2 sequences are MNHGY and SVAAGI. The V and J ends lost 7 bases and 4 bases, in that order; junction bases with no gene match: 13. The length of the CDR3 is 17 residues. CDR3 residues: CASTCGTGNCSTGELFF. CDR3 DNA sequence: TGTGCCAGCACTTGTGGGACAGGGAATTGTTCCACCGGGGAGCTGTTTTTT.

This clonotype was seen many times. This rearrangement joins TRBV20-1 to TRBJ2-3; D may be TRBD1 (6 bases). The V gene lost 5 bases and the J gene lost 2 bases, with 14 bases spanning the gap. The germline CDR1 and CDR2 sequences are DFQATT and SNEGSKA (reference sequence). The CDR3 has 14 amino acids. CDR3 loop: CSAATGFPTDTQYF. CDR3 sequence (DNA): TGCAGTGCTGCCACAGGGTTCCCCACAGATACGCAGTATTTT.

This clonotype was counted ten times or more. The CDR3 DNA is TGTGCCAGCAGTCATGGACTAGCCTCTTACGAGCAGTACTTC. Translation gives CASSHGLASYEQYF. V gene TRBV5-8 combines with J gene TRBJ2-7, with 8 bases that match TRBD2. V gave up 5 bases and J gave up 4 bases; unmatched junction bases: 8. The CDR3 is made up of 14 amino acids. In germline, CDR1 is SGHTS, CDR2 YDEGEE.

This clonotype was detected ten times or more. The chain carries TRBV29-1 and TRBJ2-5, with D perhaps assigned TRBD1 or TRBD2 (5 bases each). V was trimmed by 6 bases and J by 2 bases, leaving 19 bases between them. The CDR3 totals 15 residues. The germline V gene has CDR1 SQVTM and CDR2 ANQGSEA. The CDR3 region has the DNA TGCAGCGTCACGAAGGGACGGTCGAAACAAGAGACCCAGTACTTC. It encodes CSVTKGRSKQETQYF.

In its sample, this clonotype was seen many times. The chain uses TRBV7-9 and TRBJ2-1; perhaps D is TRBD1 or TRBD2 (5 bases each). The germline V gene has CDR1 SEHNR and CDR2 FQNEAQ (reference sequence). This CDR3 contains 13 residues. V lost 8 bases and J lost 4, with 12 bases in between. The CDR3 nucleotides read TGTGCCAGCGACGAGGGACGGTACAATGAGCAGTTCTTC. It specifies CASDEGRYNEQFF.

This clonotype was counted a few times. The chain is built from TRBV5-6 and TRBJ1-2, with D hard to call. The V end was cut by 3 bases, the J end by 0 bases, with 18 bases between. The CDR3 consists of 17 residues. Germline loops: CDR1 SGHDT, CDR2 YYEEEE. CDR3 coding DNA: TGTGCCAGCAGCTGGCGCCTCCTGACAAAAGCTAACTATGGCTACACCTTC. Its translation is CASSWRLLTKANYGYTF.

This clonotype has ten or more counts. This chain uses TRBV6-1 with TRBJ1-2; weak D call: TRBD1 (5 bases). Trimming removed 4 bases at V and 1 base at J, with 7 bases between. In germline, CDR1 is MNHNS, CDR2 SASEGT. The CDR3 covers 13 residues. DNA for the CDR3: TGTGCCAGCAGTGGAGGGGATAACTATGGCTACACCTTC. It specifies CASSGGDNYGYTF.

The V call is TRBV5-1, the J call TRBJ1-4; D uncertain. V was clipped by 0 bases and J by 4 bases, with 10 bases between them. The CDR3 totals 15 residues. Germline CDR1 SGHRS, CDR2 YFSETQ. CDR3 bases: TGCGCCAGCAGCTTGGCCGCGGGAAATAATGAAAAACTGTTTTTT. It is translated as CASSLAAGNNEKLFF. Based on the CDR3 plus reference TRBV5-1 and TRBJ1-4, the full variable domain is KAGVTQTPRYLIKTRGQQVTLSCSPISGHRSVSWYQQTPGQGLQFLFEYFSETQRNKGNFPGRFSGRQFSNSRSEMNVSTLELGDSALYLCASSLAAGNNEKLFFGSGTQLSVL.

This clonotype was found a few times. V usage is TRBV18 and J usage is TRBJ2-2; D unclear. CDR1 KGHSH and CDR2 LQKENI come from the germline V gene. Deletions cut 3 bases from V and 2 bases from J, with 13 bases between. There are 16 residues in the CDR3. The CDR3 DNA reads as TGTGCCAGCTCACCCATTAGGAGCCGTAACACCGGGGAGCTGTTTTTT. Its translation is CASSPIRSRNTGELFF. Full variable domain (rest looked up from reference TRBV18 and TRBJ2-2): NAGVMQNPRHLVRRRGQEARLRCSPMKGHSHVYWYRQLPEEGLKFMVYLQKENIIDESGMPKERFSAEFPKEGPSILRIQQVVRGDSAAYFCASSPIRSRNTGELFFGEGSRLTVL.

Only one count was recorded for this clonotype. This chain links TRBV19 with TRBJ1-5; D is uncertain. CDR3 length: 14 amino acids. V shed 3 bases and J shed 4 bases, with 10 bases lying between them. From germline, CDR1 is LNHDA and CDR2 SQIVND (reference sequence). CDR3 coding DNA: TGTGCCAGTAGTATCATCGTGGGTAATCAGCCCCAGCATTTT. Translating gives CASSIIVGNQPQHF.

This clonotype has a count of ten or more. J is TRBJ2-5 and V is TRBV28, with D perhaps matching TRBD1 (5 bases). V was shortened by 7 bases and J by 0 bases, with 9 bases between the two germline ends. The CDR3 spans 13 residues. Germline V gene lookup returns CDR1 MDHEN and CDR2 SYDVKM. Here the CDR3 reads CASMGRYQETQYF. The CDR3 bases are TGTGCCAGCATGGGGCGGTACCAAGAGACCCAGTACTTC. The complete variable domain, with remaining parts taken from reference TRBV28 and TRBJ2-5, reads DVKVTQSSRYLVKRTGEKVFLECVQDMDHENMFWYRQDPGLGLRLIYFSYDVKMKEKGDIPEGYSVSREKKERFSLILESASTNQTSMYLCASMGRYQETQYFGPGTRLLVL.

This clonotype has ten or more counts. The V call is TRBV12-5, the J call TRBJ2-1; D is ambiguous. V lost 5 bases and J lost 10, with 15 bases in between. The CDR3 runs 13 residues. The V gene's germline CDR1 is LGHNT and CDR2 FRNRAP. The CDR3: CASGLRYPGEQFF. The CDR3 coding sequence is TGTGCTAGTGGTCTCCGGTACCCTGGGGAGCAGTTCTTC.

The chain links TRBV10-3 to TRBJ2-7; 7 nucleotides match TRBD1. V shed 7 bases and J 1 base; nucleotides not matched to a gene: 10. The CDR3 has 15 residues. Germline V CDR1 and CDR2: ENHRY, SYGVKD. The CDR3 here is CAITPGTDESYEQYF. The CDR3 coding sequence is TGTGCCATCACCCCCGGGACAGACGAATCCTACGAGCAGTACTTC.

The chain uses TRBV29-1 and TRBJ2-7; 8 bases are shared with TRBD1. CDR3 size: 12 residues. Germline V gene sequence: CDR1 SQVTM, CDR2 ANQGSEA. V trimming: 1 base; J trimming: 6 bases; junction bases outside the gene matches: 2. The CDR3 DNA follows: TGCAGCGTTGAAGGACAGGGGCCCGAGCAGTACTTC. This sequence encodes CSVEGQGPEQYF.

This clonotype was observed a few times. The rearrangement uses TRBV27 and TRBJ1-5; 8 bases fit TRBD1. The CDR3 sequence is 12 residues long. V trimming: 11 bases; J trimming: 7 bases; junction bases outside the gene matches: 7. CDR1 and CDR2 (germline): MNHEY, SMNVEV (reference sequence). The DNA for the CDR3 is TGTGCCGTCCGGGACAGGCTACAGCCCCAGCATTTT. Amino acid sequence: CAVRDRLQPQHF.

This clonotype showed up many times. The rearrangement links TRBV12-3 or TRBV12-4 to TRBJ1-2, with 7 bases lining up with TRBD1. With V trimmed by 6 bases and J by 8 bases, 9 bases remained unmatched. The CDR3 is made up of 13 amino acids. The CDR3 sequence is CASSPSRGDGYTF. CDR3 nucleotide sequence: TGTGCCAGCAGCCCCTCCAGGGGGGACGGCTACACCTTC.

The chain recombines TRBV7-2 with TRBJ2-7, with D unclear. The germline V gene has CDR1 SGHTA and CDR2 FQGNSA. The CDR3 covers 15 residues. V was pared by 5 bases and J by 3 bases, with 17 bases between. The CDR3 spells CASSLELSRNYEQYF. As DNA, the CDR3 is TGTGCCAGCAGCCTTGAGTTATCCCGGAACTACGAGCAGTACTTC.